This TCR beta chain is from a study of graft-versus-host responses after intestinal transplantation (dated by TCRdb to 2020 to 2023). Background for the entire study: The transplants that recipients received were multivisceral, liver-intestinal, or isolated intestinal. All recipients received anti-thymocyte globulin induction followed by maintenance tacrolimus and steroids for around three years. Bulk TCR-beta CDR3 sequencing was used to track graft-versus-host and host-versus-graft alloreactive T cell clones in the graft, circulation and bone marrow after intestinal transplantation. Alloreactive clones were identified by sequencing pre-transplant mixed lymphocyte reaction products and comparing them with unstimulated pre-transplant donor and recipient T cells. The cohort enrolled under 25 intestinal transplant recipients including one retransplant, and a few patients lacking pretransplant specimens were excluded. Donor T cell macrochimerism was defined as a peak of at least 4% donor T cells among recipient peripheral blood mononuclear cells. Samples from a few later patients were sequenced in-house on an Illumina MiSeq with MiXCR processing rather than by the commercial service.

V is pruned by 2 bases and J by 14 bases, leaving 14 bases of the junction without a gene match. For CDR1 and CDR2, the germline V gene lists SGHTA and FQGNSA. The CDR3, from cysteine to phenylalanine, totals 16 residues. Just the 48-base CDR3 DNA is kept, in frame starting at base 1. Libraries came from the immunoSEQ multiplex PCR assay. For most patients, genomic DNA was subjected to high-throughput TCR-beta CDR3 sequencing by Adaptive Biotechnologies. Under the source paper's analysis protocol: TCR sequencing data for some 17 patients were retrieved from Adaptive's ImmunoSEQ software; a few other patients were processed with MiXCR and VDJtools. Because the origin of CDR3 nucleotide sequences shared between donor and recipient could not be assigned, those sequences were removed. At least 2-fold expansion over unstimulated cells and a minimum CFSE-low frequency of 0.002% (template counts) or 0.001% (read counts) were required for clones to be classified as alloreactive. A clone was considered mappable if detected in the sequenced pre-transplant spleen, lymph node, or MLR CFSE-low populations of the donor or recipient. Cumulative frequency of alloreactive clones was calculated as a percentage of all sequences weighted by copy number. Held by TCRdb, this immuneACCESS table contains in-frame sequences only and omits some clones. Under half of the omission traces to an unresolved V gene where checked; the cause of the rest is unknown. The V and J calls and clone size were taken over from that table, and D and trimming were inferred from the DNA. The sample data list approximately 12,000 clones, and around four fifths of these were observed just once. Clones ranked in the top ten supply about a tenth of the sample.

Intraepithelial and lamina propria lymphocytes were isolated from graft specimens using dithiothreitol, EDTA incubations and collagenase D digestion. Bulk TCR-beta sequencing was performed on serial intestinal graft biopsy specimens collected as late as 600 days after transplant. Worth noting for this clone: Its antigen specificity is not known. No quality values exist for individual bases; no much larger clone is one base distant.

The full study reports these points: Conclusions were limited by the relatively low number and heterogeneity of intestinal transplant patients. High GvH to HvG T cell clonal ratios were observed in the allografts of patients with donor T cell macrochimerism. Early after transplant, peak levels of circulating GvH clones were associated with declines in HvG clones. GvH clones turned up in recipient bone marrow, with some appearing earlier in ileal mucosa or blood, a pattern consistent with an intestinal mucosal origin.

The sequencing here drew on ileum tissue, taken 23 days after intestinal transplant. The rearranged chain carries TRBV7-2 and TRBJ2-1, with TRBD2 identical over 11 junction bases. This sequence was found in a human patient who received an intestinal transplant, so some T cells may come from the graft donor. This receptor carries the CDR3 CASSLMWASGRSMKFF. The sequenced DNA: TGTGCCAGCAGCTTAATGTGGGCTAGCGGGAGGAGTATGAAGTTCTTC.